What follows describes a single TCR beta chain. Its antigen is undetermined. The sample is drawn from a study of glioma-infiltrating T cells after dendritic cell vaccination. Background on the study: Patients had newly diagnosed or recurrent glioblastoma and received dendritic cell vaccines. Overall study findings and caveats: Complete blood and tumor specimen sets were limited to few patients. Higher TCR clonality did not directly relate to longer survival.

Method: immunoSEQ multiplex PCR; TCRdb's copy keeps in-frame clones and lacks some. Here the sample spans about 82,000 clones, 75% to 90% being singletons. Time point given: after dendritic cell vaccination, including at tumor progression/relapse. The CDR3 sequence is 14 residues long. The V end was cut by 0 bases, the J end by 7 bases, with 9 bases between. Germline CDR1 KGHSY, CDR2 FQNENV. This clonotype originated in a human donor with glioblastoma. The J gene is TRBJ2-2, the V gene TRBV16, with D possibly being TRBD2 (5 bases). Source: blood, taken after dendritic cell vaccination. The CDR3 coding sequence is TGTGCCAGCAGCCAATCCGGGGTCGGCGGGGAGCTGTTTTTT. It is translated as CASSQSGVGGELFF. The full variable domain, its missing parts supplied by reference TRBV16 and TRBJ2-2, is GEEVAQTPKHLVRGEGQKAKLYCAPIKGHSYVFWYQQVLKNEFKFLISFQNENVFDETGMPKERFSAKCLPNSPCSLEIQATKLEDSAVYFCASSQSGVGGELFFGEGSRLTVL.